The 20 T cell receptor beta chains reported below all come from one sample, sequenced in a study of T cells in Graves' hyperthyroidism and ophthalmopathy. RNA transcripts provided the source from which TCR beta CDR3 regions were amplified. HTBI primers were the set used in a first-round RT-PCR of the TCR CDR3. TCRdb re-called the multiplex PCR reads with MiXCR, one entry per CDR3 protein. Of a few hundred thousand distinct CDR3 sequences in the sample, approximately 14% were seen once. The material sequenced was blood. The receptors stem from a woman in her forties with Graves' hyperthyroidism.

The V call is TRBV29-1, the J call TRBJ2-7; TRBD2 aligns across 14 bases. CDR1 SQVTM and CDR2 ANQGSEA come from the germline V gene. This CDR3 comprises 18 residues. The V and J ends lost 6 bases and 8 bases, in that order; junction bases with no gene match: 21. CDR3 bases: TGCAGCGTCCTCATCTTACCGGGACTAGCGGGAGTACCTTACAAGCAGTACTTC. It codes for CSVLILPGLAGVPYKQYF.

This chain connects TRBV9 to TRBJ2-1; TRBD2 matches at 12 bases. This CDR3 contains 19 residues. Germline V gene data show CDR1 as SGDLS and CDR2 as YYNGEE. Trimming took 4 bases from V and 7 from J; bases not matched to a gene: 18. CDR3 sequence (DNA): TGTGCCAGCAGCCTCCACCCCCTCCCTAGCGGGGGGGGTGGGAATGAGCAGTTCTTC. Amino acid sequence: CASSLHPLPSGGGGNEQFF.

This clonotype showed up many times. The gene calls are TRBV30 and TRBJ2-7; D call uncertain. CDR3 length equals 14 residues. Trimming pared 0 bases from V and 0 bases from J, leaving 9 bases between. Germline CDR1 reads GTSNPN; CDR2 reads SVGIG (reference sequence). The CDR3, as DNA: TGTGCCTGGAGTGTTGGCCAAAGCTCCTACGAGCAGTACTTC. It yields the protein CAWSVGQSSYEQYF.

The table lists this clonotype with many counts. This chain joins TRBV28 and TRBJ2-5; TRBD2 aligns across 9 bases. CDR1 and CDR2 (germline): MDHEN, SYDVKM. The CDR3 length is 15 residues. V lost 6 bases to trimming and J lost 5 bases; unmatched junction nucleotides: 10. The CDR3 region is CASRGALAGQETQYF. DNA for the CDR3: TGTGCCAGCAGGGGGGCCCTAGCGGGACAGGAGACCCAGTACTTC. The whole variable domain, remainder taken from reference TRBV28 and TRBJ2-5, is DVKVTQSSRYLVKRTGEKVFLECVQDMDHENMFWYRQDPGLGLRLIYFSYDVKMKEKGDIPEGYSVSREKKERFSLILESASTNQTSMYLCASRGALAGQETQYFGPGTRLLVL.

Remarks on this clonotype: A single base separates this from a much larger clone, so it may be a read error. Lacking the conserved final phenylalanine or tryptophan, this CDR3 likely reflects a read error. The chain employs TRBV5-1 and TRBJ2-1; 8 bases are a match to TRBD2. CDR3 length: 15 amino acids. CDR1 and CDR2 from the germline V gene are SGHRS and YFSETQ. Trimming cost V 1 base and J 2 bases; bases outside gene matches: 2. The CDR3 region is CASSLLGLAYNEQFL. DNA for the CDR3: TGCGCCAGCAGCTTGTTGGGACTAGCCTACAATGAGCAGTTCCTC.

This clonotype has more than one count but fewer than ten. The V gene is TRBV28, the J gene TRBJ1-2, with D unclear. Germline V lookup: CDR1 MDHEN, CDR2 SYDVKM. This CDR3 contains 13 residues. Trimming stripped 1 base from V and 8 bases from J, with 11 bases between. This chain's CDR3 is CASSLSSRKGYTF. CDR3 DNA: TGTGCCAGCAGTTTATCGTCCAGGAAGGGCTACACCTTC.

This clonotype turned up a few times. The J gene is TRBJ2-6, the V gene TRBV5-1, with TRBD1 matching 10 bases. The CDR3 length is 19 residues. Germline V lookup: CDR1 SGHRS, CDR2 YFSETQ. V dropped 4 bases and J dropped 2; count of bases not matched to a gene: 12. The CDR3: CASSRGTGVGLAGANVLTF. The DNA of the CDR3 is TGCGCCAGCAGCCGGGGGACAGGGGTCGGACTAGCTGGGGCCAACGTCCTGACTTTC.

This chain joins TRBV14 and TRBJ2-2; D remains unclear. Trimming cost V 2 bases and J 6 bases, with 7 bases left between them. CDR3 length: 13 amino acids. The V gene's germline CDR1 is SGHDN and CDR2 FVKESK. CDR3 protein: CASSQYFPGELFF. The CDR3 bases are TGTGCCAGCAGCCAATACTTCCCCGGGGAGCTGTTTTTT.

V gene TRBV29-1 combines with J gene TRBJ2-1, with TRBD2 matching 11 bases. The CDR3 has 14 residues. Trimming cost V 5 bases and J 5 bases; bases outside gene matches: 5. The germline V gene has CDR1 SQVTM and CDR2 ANQGSEA. CDR3 loop: CSVPTSGTNNEQFF. CDR3 coding DNA: TGCAGCGTTCCGACTAGCGGGACTAACAATGAGCAGTTCTTC.

This clonotype was observed at least ten times. The rearrangement links TRBV3-1 to TRBJ1-1; 8 bases agree with TRBD1. Germline CDR1 is LGHDT and CDR2 is YNNKEL (reference sequence). With V trimmed by 3 bases and J by 11 bases, 8 bases remained unmatched. The CDR3 sequence is 13 residues long. The CDR3 here is CASSHGPDRAAFF. As DNA, the CDR3 is TGTGCCAGCAGCCACGGCCCGGACAGGGCGGCTTTCTTT. Together with reference TRBV3-1 and TRBJ1-1, the CDR3 gives the full variable domain: DTAVSQTPKYLVTQMGNDKSIKCEQNLGHDTMYWYKQDSKKFLKIMFSYNNKELIINETVPNRFSPKSPDKAHLNLHINSLELGDSAVYFCASSHGPDRAAFFGQGTRLTVV.

This clonotype was counted at least ten times. The chain is built from TRBV30 and TRBJ2-6, with a weak D call TRBD2 (5 bases). This CDR3 region has 15 residues. Germline CDR1 GTSNPN, CDR2 SVGIG (reference sequence). Trimming removed 7 bases from V and 4 bases from J, with 17 bases in between. The CDR3 loop is CASFPGSSGANVLTF. CDR3 coding DNA: TGTGCCTCCTTCCCGGGGAGTTCCGGGGCCAACGTCCTGACTTTC.

This sequence joins TRBV9 and TRBJ2-1; 8 nucleotides match TRBD1. In germline, CDR1 is SGDLS, CDR2 YYNGEE. The CDR3 sequence is 16 residues long. The V gene end was trimmed by 2 bases and the J gene end by 3 bases; junction bases not matched to a gene: 7. The DNA for the CDR3 is TGTGCCAGCAGCGTCCAGACAGGGGCCAACTACAATGAGCAGTTCTTC. Amino acids: CASSVQTGANYNEQFF.

This clonotype was counted at least ten times. The CDR3 nucleotides read TGTGCCAGCAGTTTATCGGCGGGAGGGTTGGACATTCAGTACTTC. Protein sequence: CASSLSAGGLDIQYF. The V call is TRBV12-3 or TRBV12-4, the J call TRBJ2-4, with 9 bases that match TRBD2. The V gene end was trimmed by 2 bases and the J gene end by 8 bases; junction bases not matched to a gene: 7. The CDR3 extends over 15 amino acids.

There are many counts of this clonotype. This chain joins TRBV20-1 and TRBJ2-7; 14 nucleotides agree with TRBD2. J was trimmed by 7 bases and V by 0 bases; bases with no gene match: 5. CDR1 DFQATT and CDR2 SNEGSKA come from the germline V gene (reference sequence). CDR3 size: 15 residues. CDR3 sequence (DNA): TGCAGTGCTAGAGACCGACTAGCGGGAGGGAAAGAGCAGTACTTC. Amino acid sequence: CSARDRLAGGKEQYF.

The rearrangement links TRBV20-1 to TRBJ2-3; TRBD1 aligns across 7 bases. V trimming: 6 bases; J trimming: 0 bases; junction bases outside the gene matches: 9. CDR3 size: 15 residues. CDR1 and CDR2 (germline): DFQATT, SNEGSKA (reference sequence). The CDR3 sequence is CSAEDRVGSTDTQYF. The CDR3 nucleotides are TGCAGTGCCGAAGACAGGGTCGGGAGCACAGATACGCAGTATTTT.

The chain recombines TRBV27 with TRBJ1-1, with 7 bases matching TRBD1. The CDR3 runs 15 residues. Per germline, CDR1 MNHEY and CDR2 SMNVEV (reference sequence). The J segment lost 1 base and the V segment lost 6 bases, leaving 8 bases of the junction unmatched. CDR3 loop: CASSPNRGWNTEAFF. CDR3 coding DNA: TGTGCCAGCAGCCCCAACAGGGGATGGAACACTGAAGCTTTCTTT.

The table lists this clonotype with many counts. J is TRBJ2-7 and V is TRBV11-3; weak D call: TRBD1 (6 bases). The ends were cut back, 1 base at V and 3 bases at J, with 7 bases in the middle. CDR1 is SGHNT and CDR2 is YENEEA in the germline V gene. The CDR3 contains 13 residues. The CDR3 DNA sequence: TGTGCCAGCAGCTTAGGGGACAACTACGAGCAGTACTTC. Its translation is CASSLGDNYEQYF.

This clonotype was seen many times. The chain joins TRBV12-3 or TRBV12-4 to TRBJ1-2; TRBD1 matches at 7 bases. This CDR3 is built from 16 residues. J lost 5 bases, V lost 2 bases, and 11 bases had no gene match. This CDR3 is CASSLMRAGGEYGYTF. As DNA, the CDR3 is TGTGCCAGCAGTTTAATGAGAGCAGGGGGGGAGTATGGCTACACCTTC.

This sequence joins TRBV5-5 and TRBJ2-7, with D unresolved. Trimming cost V 7 bases and J 3 bases, with 14 bases left between them. Germline CDR1 reads SGHKS; CDR2 reads YYEKEE (reference sequence). The CDR3 is 13 residues long. CDR3 in amino acids: CASGREGRYEQYF. CDR3 sequence (DNA): TGTGCCAGCGGACGTGAAGGCCGCTACGAGCAGTACTTC. The full variable domain, completed using reference TRBV5-5 and TRBJ2-7, is DAGVTQSPTHLIKTRGQQVTLRCSPISGHKSVSWYQQVLGQGPQFIFQYYEKEERGRGNFPDRFSARQFPNYSSELNVNALLLGDSALYLCASGREGRYEQYFGPGTRLTVT.

In this sample, this clonotype turned up many times. This chain joins TRBV2 and TRBJ2-7; possibly TRBD1 for D (5 bases). The CDR3 is 14 amino acids. CDR1 SNHLY and CDR2 FYNNEI come from the germline V gene. Deletions cut 2 bases from V and 2 bases from J, with 10 bases between. CDR3: CASSEKGFAYEQYF. The CDR3 DNA sequence: TGTGCCAGCAGTGAAAAGGGGTTTGCCTACGAGCAGTACTTC. Using reference TRBV2 and TRBJ2-7 for the parts outside the CDR3, the full variable domain is EPEVTQTPSHQVTQMGQEVILRCVPISNHLYFYWYRQILGQKVEFLVSFYNNEISEKSEIFDDQFSVERPDGSNFTLKIRSTKLEDSAMYFCASSEKGFAYEQYFGPGTRLTVT.